One sample yielded the 32 T cell receptor beta chains listed below, sequenced in a study of T cells after yellow fever vaccination. MiXCR, run by TCRdb on the 5' RACE reads, gives a single entry per CDR3 protein. The sample shows a few hundred thousand distinct CDR3 sequences, 19% of them seen only once. The material sequenced was PBMCs, taken 15 days after the yellow fever booster vaccination. The receptors were sampled from a man aged 25-40 years who received the YFV17D yellow fever vaccine.

The chain links TRBV19 to TRBJ2-5, with D perhaps given as TRBD1 or TRBD2 (7 bases each). Germline CDR1 LNHDA, CDR2 SQIVND (reference sequence). This CDR3 has 17 residues. V was shortened by 5 bases and J by 4 bases, with 23 bases between the two germline ends. The CDR3 is CASSPRTGLGRGETQYF. DNA of the CDR3: TGTGCCAGTAGTCCACGGACAGGCCTTGGGAGGGGAGAGACCCAGTACTTC.

This clonotype showed up just a few times. The V call is TRBV5-1, the J call TRBJ2-5, with 8 bases identical to TRBD2. Germline V CDR1 and CDR2: SGHRS, YFSETQ. The CDR3 extends over 16 amino acids. V lost 2 bases to trimming and J lost 1 base; unmatched junction nucleotides: 7. The CDR3 DNA sequence: TGCGCCAGCAGCTTTTGTCAGCGGGAGTGCCAAGAGACCCAGTACTTC. This codes for CASSFCQRECQETQYF.

This clonotype was seen only a few times. The chain links TRBV2 to TRBJ2-7; no definite D call. CDR1 is SNHLY and CDR2 is FYNNEI in the germline V gene. This CDR3 is built from 12 residues. Trimming cost V 0 bases and J 1 base, with 1 base left between them. The CDR3 nucleotides read TGTGCCAGCAGTGAAGCTTCCTACGAGCAGTACTTC. The encoded protein is CASSEASYEQYF.

This chain joins TRBV6-2 or TRBV6-3 and TRBJ2-6; D is ambiguous. CDR3 length: 15 amino acids. Germline V gene lookup returns CDR1 MNHEY and CDR2 SVGEGT. V was cut by 6 bases and J by 2 bases, with 11 bases left in between. CDR3 sequence: CASSYVITGANVLTF. Written as DNA, the CDR3 is TGTGCCAGCAGCTACGTAATCACTGGGGCCAACGTCCTGACTTTC.

The chain carries TRBV6-1 and TRBJ2-3, with D uncertain. CDR1 MNHNS and CDR2 SASEGT come from the germline V gene. The CDR3 length is 16 residues. V lost 6 bases and J lost 3, with 19 bases in between. The chain's CDR3 is CASRPPGRTLTDTQYF. CDR3 in DNA: TGTGCCAGCAGACCACCTGGAAGGACCCTGACAGATACGCAGTATTTT.

This clonotype was counted between two and nine times. The V gene is TRBV12-3 or TRBV12-4, the J gene TRBJ2-1; D might be TRBD2 (5 bases). The CDR3 is 14 amino acids. V lost 6 bases to trimming and J lost 6 bases, with 15 bases between them. CDR3 nucleotide sequence: TGTGCCAGCAGCGCCCTTCTCCGGGGCAATGAGCAGTTCTTC. This translates into CASSALLRGNEQFF.

This clonotype occurred a few times. The rearrangement joins TRBV20-1 to TRBJ1-5, with 8 bases aligning to TRBD1. The CDR3 consists of 18 residues. Germline trimming cut 6 bases from V and 5 bases from J; bases unmatched to any gene: 21. Germline CDR1 and CDR2: DFQATT and SNEGSKA (reference sequence). CDR3 in DNA: TGCAGTGCCATATCCGGGGCAGGGGGCTTGTTTTACGATCAGCCCCAGCATTTT. This sequence encodes CSAISGAGGLFYDQPQHF.

This clonotype was counted many times. The genes are TRBV10-2 and TRBJ2-2; D is possibly TRBD2 (6 bases). V lost 6 bases and J lost 1, with 12 bases in between. The CDR3 consists of 15 residues. Germline V gives CDR1 WSHSY, CDR2 SAAADI. The CDR3 sequence is CASRGGAGNTGELFF. The CDR3 DNA reads as TGCGCCAGCAGGGGAGGAGCGGGGAACACCGGGGAGCTGTTTTTT.

For this clonotype: This may come from a read error, since a much larger clone is one base off. The V and J genes are TRBV6-5 and TRBJ2-7; a weak D match, TRBD1 (5 bases). V lost 2 bases, J lost 2 bases, and 7 bases lay in between. CDR1 and CDR2 from the germline V gene are MNHEY and SVGAGI. The CDR3 length is 13 residues. The CDR3 reads CASSYKGTYEQYF. The CDR3, as DNA: TGTGCCAGCAGTTACAAGGGGACCTACGAGCAGTACTTC.

The V call is TRBV5-1, the J call TRBJ2-3, with 8 bases matching TRBD2. This CDR3 is 14 amino acids long. Germline V gene lookup returns CDR1 SGHRS and CDR2 YFSETQ. V dropped 9 bases and J dropped 6; count of bases not matched to a gene: 12. In DNA, the CDR3 is TGCGCCACCACAAGAAGCGGGAGAGACGATACGCAGTATTTT. This codes for CATTRSGRDDTQYF.

In regard to this clonotype: One junction end disagrees with the germline gene, perhaps due to a read error. The chain employs TRBV15 and TRBJ2-4, with D possibly matching TRBD1 (5 bases). Germline V gene sequence: CDR1 LNHNV, CDR2 YYDKDF (reference sequence). The CDR3 length is 19 residues. CDR3 nucleotides: TGTGTCACCAGCAGAGATCCCCTCGTTGTTAGGGGCAAGAAAAACATTCAGTACTTC. Translation gives CVTSRDPLVVRGKKNIQYF.

This clonotype has a handful of counts. The V call is TRBV18, the J call TRBJ2-2; D is unclear. Germline V gene sequence: CDR1 KGHSH, CDR2 LQKENI. The CDR3 totals 14 residues. Trimming removed 1 base at V and 3 bases at J, with 6 bases between. In DNA form, the CDR3 reads TGTGCCAGCTCACCACTTTTGGACACCGGGGAGCTGTTTTTT. It is translated as CASSPLLDTGELFF.

The rearrangement uses TRBV5-6 and TRBJ1-2, with D maybe TRBD1 (5 bases). V lost 4 bases, J lost 0 bases, and 16 bases lay in between. CDR3 length: 16 amino acids. CDR1 SGHDT and CDR2 YYEEEE come from the germline V gene. CDR3 loop: CASSRDSTSPNYGYTF. The DNA for the CDR3 is TGTGCCAGCAGCCGGGACTCCACCAGCCCTAACTATGGCTACACCTTC. Looking up the rest from reference TRBV5-6 and TRBJ1-2 gives the full variable domain: DAGVTQSPTHLIKTRGQQVTLRCSPKSGHDTVSWYQQALGQGPQFIFQYYEEEERQRGNFPDRFSGHQFPNYSSELNVNALLLGDSALYLCASSRDSTSPNYGYTFGSGTRLTVV.

This clonotype was detected a few times. V usage is TRBV29-1 and J usage is TRBJ2-1; TRBD2 matches 7 bases. CDR1 and CDR2 (germline): SQVTM, ANQGSEA. Trimming cost V 7 bases and J 4 bases; bases outside gene matches: 10. The CDR3 runs 14 residues. In nucleotides, the CDR3 is TGCAGCGGGGGGACTATCTCCCATTACAATGAGCAGTTCTTC. This translates into CSGGTISHYNEQFF.

The CDR3 loop is CASSSGYRDTEAFF. The CDR3 nucleotides read TGTGCCAGCAGTTCCGGGTACCGTGACACTGAAGCTTTCTTT. This sequence joins TRBV27 and TRBJ1-1; D is undetermined. The V and J ends lost 4 bases and 3 bases respectively, with 12 bases between them. This CDR3 comprises 14 residues. Germline V lookup: CDR1 MNHEY, CDR2 SMNVEV (reference sequence).

This chain joins TRBV11-2 and TRBJ2-3; a weak D match, TRBD2 (6 bases). This CDR3 has 14 amino acids. The germline gives CDR1 SGHAT, CDR2 FQNNGV. Trimming stripped 5 bases from V and 9 bases from J, with 18 bases between. In DNA form, the CDR3 reads TGTGCCAGCAGCCCTTGGGACTCGATGGGGACGCAGTATTTT. Encoded protein: CASSPWDSMGTQYF.

This clonotype was seen a few times. The rearrangement uses TRBV20-1 and TRBJ2-1, with a tentative D call TRBD1 (6 bases). Trimming took 5 bases from V and 4 from J, leaving 9 bases between them. CDR3 length: 12 residues. Per the germline V gene, CDR1 is DFQATT and CDR2 is SNEGSKA (reference sequence). The CDR3: CSAEGDYNEQFF. The CDR3 DNA reads as TGCAGTGCTGAGGGGGATTACAATGAGCAGTTCTTC.

The chain combines TRBV5-1 with TRBJ2-5; a weak D match, TRBD1 (6 bases). There are 14 residues in the CDR3. Trimming pared 4 bases from V and 3 bases from J, leaving 13 bases between. Germline CDR1 reads SGHRS; CDR2 reads YFSETQ. The chain's CDR3 is CASSTWPGEETQYF. The CDR3 coding sequence is TGCGCCAGCAGCACCTGGCCAGGGGAAGAGACCCAGTACTTC. The entire variable domain, with the rest obtained from reference TRBV5-1 and TRBJ2-5, is as follows: KAGVTQTPRYLIKTRGQQVTLSCSPISGHRSVSWYQQTPGQGLQFLFEYFSETQRNKGNFPGRFSGRQFSNSRSEMNVSTLELGDSALYLCASSTWPGEETQYFGPGTRLLVL.

The count of this clonotype is one. The CDR3 loop reads CASSYSGRGVDIQYF. In nucleotides, the CDR3 is TGTGCCAGCAGTTACTCAGGGAGGGGGGTAGACATTCAGTACTTC. V usage is TRBV6-5 and J usage is TRBJ2-4, with D possibly TRBD2 on 7 matching bases. Germline loops: CDR1 MNHEY, CDR2 SVGAGI. The CDR3 totals 15 residues. V was clipped by 0 bases and J by 8 bases, with 14 bases between them.

The chain has TRBV19 and TRBJ1-5; D gene uncertain. Germline CDR1 is LNHDA and CDR2 is SQIVND (reference sequence). This CDR3 spans 13 amino acids. V shed 4 bases and J shed 2 bases, with 6 bases lying between them. This chain's CDR3 is CASSKDGNQPQHF. The CDR3 DNA reads as TGTGCCAGTAGTAAGGACGGCAATCAGCCCCAGCATTTT.

The rearrangement uses TRBV7-2 and TRBJ2-3; maybe TRBD1 (6 bases). Germline V lookup: CDR1 SGHTA, CDR2 FQGNSA. V lost 2 bases and J lost 0, with 12 bases in between. This CDR3 comprises 16 residues. CDR3 region: CASSLLQGSSTDTQYF. CDR3 DNA sequence: TGTGCCAGCAGCTTACTACAGGGCTCTAGCACAGATACGCAGTATTTT.

Ten or more counts support this clonotype. CDR3 region: CASSPKLGQGFNEQFF. DNA for the CDR3: TGTGCCAGCAGCCCGAAACTCGGGCAAGGATTCAATGAGCAGTTCTTC. The chain employs TRBV7-3 and TRBJ2-1, with D unresolved. The CDR3 has 16 amino acids. The germline gives CDR1 SGHTA, CDR2 FQGTGA. V was clipped by 5 bases and J by 6 bases, with 20 bases between them.

This clonotype appeared a few times. V gene TRBV5-6 combines with J gene TRBJ2-1; tentative D call: TRBD2 (5 bases). The V gene's germline CDR1 is SGHDT and CDR2 YYEEEE. Trimming cost V 3 bases and J 9 bases, with 25 bases left between them. The CDR3 loop spans 17 amino acids. The CDR3 nucleotides are TGTGCCAGCAGCTCGAGGGAGTTGGCAGTTGATCGTAGTGAGCAGTTCTTC. Translating it yields CASSSRELAVDRSEQFF. Supplemented by reference TRBV5-6 and TRBJ2-1, the full variable domain reads DAGVTQSPTHLIKTRGQQVTLRCSPKSGHDTVSWYQQALGQGPQFIFQYYEEEERQRGNFPDRFSGHQFPNYSSELNVNALLLGDSALYLCASSSRELAVDRSEQFFGPGTRLTVL.

The chain couples TRBV7-2 to TRBJ2-7; perhaps D is TRBD1 or TRBD2 (6 bases each). Between the trimmed V and J ends, which lost 9 bases and 3 bases, there was a span of 18 bases. The CDR3 spans 14 residues. Germline lookup yields CDR1 SGHTA and CDR2 FQGNSA. The CDR3 region is CASQRAGVNYEQYF. In nucleotides, the CDR3 is TGTGCCAGTCAGCGGGCAGGGGTAAACTACGAGCAGTACTTC.

This chain uses TRBV25-1 with TRBJ2-7; D is undetermined. CDR3 length equals 17 residues. Per the germline V gene, CDR1 is MGHDK and CDR2 is SYGVNS. The V end lost 2 bases, the J end lost 5 bases, and 22 bases lay between the germline ends. CDR3 nucleotide sequence: TGTGCCAGCAGTGAACCCAGAGGCGGACCCTACGGCCACGAGCAGTACTTC. Its protein is CASSEPRGGPYGHEQYF.

V is TRBV29-1 and J is TRBJ2-1; TRBD1 matches at 9 bases. Per the germline V gene, CDR1 is SQVTM and CDR2 is ANQGSEA. Unmatched junction bases numbered 7, after V lost 7 bases and J lost 6 bases. The CDR3 has 13 amino acids. CDR3 nucleotides: TGCAGCGCGACCGGGACAGGGATCAATGAGCAGTTCTTC. Encoded protein: CSATGTGINEQFF.

This clonotype was counted once. At one boundary the junction diverges from the germline segment, which might be a read error. This CDR3 is CASSPPMGQGTQYF. CDR3 coding DNA: TGTGCCAGCTCACCACCGATGGGTCAAGGGACCCAGTACTTC. The chain is built from TRBV18 and TRBJ2-5; D is unresolved. CDR3 length: 14 amino acids. CDR1 is KGHSH and CDR2 is LQKENI in the germline V gene.

The chain is built from TRBV27 and TRBJ2-1, with D hard to call. Germline values: CDR1 MNHEY, CDR2 SMNVEV (reference sequence). The CDR3 extends over 13 amino acids. Between the trimmed V and J ends, which lost 4 bases and 4 bases, there was a span of 8 bases. CDR3 loop: CASSSQTYNEQFF. CDR3 nucleotide sequence: TGTGCCAGCAGTTCTCAGACATACAATGAGCAGTTCTTC.

V gene TRBV12-3 or TRBV12-4 combines with J gene TRBJ2-1, with TRBD2 identical over 8 bases. CDR3 length: 18 residues. V was clipped by 5 bases and J by 4 bases; unmatched bases: 16. The CDR3 bases are TGTGCCAGCAGTCCGCTCGGGATGGGAACTAGCGGATACAATGAGCAGTTCTTC. It codes for CASSPLGMGTSGYNEQFF.

The V gene is TRBV20-1, the J gene TRBJ2-5; TRBD1 matches 8 bases. CDR1 is DFQATT, CDR2 SNEGSKA, per germline (reference sequence). There are 13 residues in the CDR3. Losses at the gene ends were 5 bases for V and 1 base for J; bases not matched to a gene: 3. The CDR3 is CSAADRGQETQYF. CDR3 DNA: TGCAGTGCTGCCGACAGGGGCCAAGAGACCCAGTACTTC.

This clonotype was seen a handful of times. The chain couples TRBV7-2 to TRBJ2-1, with TRBD2 matching over 12 bases. This CDR3 contains 16 residues. V shed 7 bases and J 4 bases; nucleotides not matched to a gene: 8. Germline V gene sequence: CDR1 SGHTA, CDR2 FQGNSA. CDR3 DNA sequence: TGTGCCAGCAACCCCCGACTAGCGGGAGTGTACAATGAGCAGTTCTTC. Its translation: CASNPRLAGVYNEQFF.

This clonotype was seen repeatedly, ten times or more. The V gene is TRBV7-2, the J gene TRBJ2-7; D uncertain. In germline, CDR1 is SGHTA, CDR2 FQGNSA. Trimming removed 1 base at V and 5 bases at J, with 6 bases between. The CDR3 runs 12 residues. Here the CDR3 reads CASSLVVNEQYF. In DNA form, the CDR3 reads TGTGCCAGCAGCTTAGTTGTGAACGAGCAGTACTTC.